These T cell receptor beta chains were read from a single sample in a study of post-analysis software for immune sequencing data. MiXCR, applied by TCRdb to the PCR reads, yields one record per CDR3 protein. The sample includes fewer than 700,000 distinct CDR3 sequences, about 40% of them seen just once. The sample taken for sequencing was blood. These receptor sequences come from a girl aged 5-17 years with multiple sclerosis. Both conserved end residues are part of each CDR3. The D gene is left open where the match is weak. Part of the rows lack a size; the others show once, few, many or a class for expanded clones.

v_gene: TRBV12-3/TRBV12-4
abundance: once
d_gene: .
j_gene: TRBJ2-7
CDR3nt: TGTGCCAGCAGCCTCAACCCGGGACACACTTACGAGCAGTACTTC
CDR3aa: CASSLNPGHTYEQYF

v_gene: TRBV7-3
abundance: .
d_gene: .
j_gene: TRBJ2-5
CDR3nt: TGTGCCAGCAGCTTATTAAGGGGCCCCCAAGAGACCCAGTACTTC
CDR3aa: CASSLLRGPQETQYF

v_gene: TRBV12-3/TRBV12-4
abundance: .
d_gene: TRBD1
j_gene: TRBJ1-2
CDR3nt: TGTGCCAGCAGCCCCGGGGACAGGGTTAACTATGGCTACACCTTC
CDR3aa: CASSPGDRVNYGYTF

v_gene: TRBV29-1
abundance: .
d_gene: .
j_gene: TRBJ2-1
CDR3nt: TGCAGCGTTGAGGTGACCAACAGCTACAATGAGCAGTTCTTC
CDR3aa: CSVEVTNSYNEQFF

v_gene: TRBV12-3/TRBV12-4
abundance: .
d_gene: TRBD1
j_gene: TRBJ2-6
CDR3nt: TGTGCCAGCAGGCCAACAGGGGCCACACACGTCCTGACTTTC
CDR3aa: CASRPTGATHVLTF

v_gene: TRBV6-1
abundance: .
d_gene: .
j_gene: TRBJ2-3
CDR3nt: TGTGCCGGCAGGACGACAGTCGACTACACAGATACGCAGTATTTT
CDR3aa: CAGRTTVDYTDTQYF

v_gene: TRBV6-5
abundance: .
d_gene: .
j_gene: TRBJ2-4
CDR3nt: TGTGCCAGCAGTCCCTCGGACGGGGCAGACAAAAACATTCAGTACTTC
CDR3aa: CASSPSDGADKNIQYF

v_gene: TRBV5-1
abundance: .
d_gene: .
j_gene: TRBJ2-3
CDR3nt: TGCGCCAGCAGCTTGGGCCCGTCGCCGGATACGCAGTATTTT
CDR3aa: CASSLGPSPDTQYF

v_gene: TRBV5-1
abundance: .
d_gene: TRBD2
j_gene: TRBJ2-1
CDR3nt: TGCGCCAGCAGCTTGGCTGCGGGAGGGCGGCATGAGCAGTTCTTC
CDR3aa: CASSLAAGGRHEQFF

v_gene: TRBV2
abundance: .
d_gene: TRBD1
j_gene: TRBJ1-5
CDR3nt: TGTGCCAGCACCAGGGGACAGGCTTATAGCAATCAGCCCCAGCATTTT
CDR3aa: CASTRGQAYSNQPQHF

v_gene: TRBV20-1
abundance: few
d_gene: TRBD2
j_gene: TRBJ2-1
CDR3nt: TGCAGTGCTTCCGGGACTAGCAGCTACAATGAGCAGTTCTTC
CDR3aa: CSASGTSSYNEQFF

v_gene: TRBV5-6
abundance: .
d_gene: .
j_gene: TRBJ2-5
CDR3nt: TGTGCCAGCAGCCTGAGAGGGTTCGACAATGAGCAGTACTTC
CDR3aa: CASSLRGFDNEQYF

v_gene: TRBV3-1
abundance: once
d_gene: TRBD2
j_gene: TRBJ2-3
CDR3nt: TGTGCCAGCAGCATTAGCGGGGTCACAGATACGCAGTATTTT
CDR3aa: CASSISGVTDTQYF

v_gene: TRBV12-3/TRBV12-4
abundance: .
d_gene: TRBD1
j_gene: TRBJ1-2
CDR3nt: TGTGCCAGCAGCTTCCTCGGACAGGGATTTGATGGCTACACCTTC
CDR3aa: CASSFLGQGFDGYTF

v_gene: TRBV24-1
abundance: .
d_gene: .
j_gene: TRBJ1-1
CDR3nt: TGTGCCACTATTCTCCAGGGCGCGTTTGAAGCTTTCTTT
CDR3aa: CATILQGAFEAFF

v_gene: TRBV10-3
abundance: .
d_gene: TRBD2
j_gene: TRBJ2-3
CDR3nt: TGTGCCTTCAGTGCGCTGACTAGCGCAGAAGATACGCAGTATTTT
CDR3aa: CAFSALTSAEDTQYF

v_gene: TRBV11-3
abundance: .
d_gene: .
j_gene: TRBJ2-5
CDR3nt: TGTGCCAGCAGCTTAGACCCTTGGTCAGGCCGCAGCGAGGCCCAGTATTTC
CDR3aa: CASSLDPWSGRSEAQYF

v_gene: TRBV28
abundance: .
d_gene: TRBD2
j_gene: TRBJ2-7
CDR3nt: TGTGCCACCGGGGGGTCCGAGCAGTACTTC
CDR3aa: CATGGSEQYF

v_gene: TRBV5-1
abundance: .
d_gene: TRBD2
j_gene: TRBJ2-5
CDR3nt: TGCGCCAGCAGCTTGGAACTGGGGGGGGGAGAGACCCAGTACTTC
CDR3aa: CASSLELGGGETQYF

v_gene: TRBV6-6
abundance: .
d_gene: .
j_gene: TRBJ1-4
CDR3nt: TGTGCCAGCAGTCTACAGGGAGCAACTAATGAAAAACTGTTTTTT
CDR3aa: CASSLQGATNEKLFF

v_gene: TRBV12-3/TRBV12-4
abundance: .
d_gene: .
j_gene: TRBJ1-6
CDR3nt: TGTGCCAGCAGTTCCAGAGGGGCAGGGCGCAATTCACCCCTCCACTTT
CDR3aa: CASSSRGAGRNSPLHF

v_gene: TRBV4-1
abundance: few
d_gene: .
j_gene: TRBJ2-5
CDR3nt: TGCGCCAGCAGCCAGAGCGGCTGGGGAAAGACCCAGTACTTC
CDR3aa: CASSQSGWGKTQYF

v_gene: TRBV12-3/TRBV12-4
abundance: .
d_gene: TRBD1
j_gene: TRBJ1-1
CDR3nt: TGTGCCAGCACTTCAGGGGGTTTCGTGAACACTGAAGCTTTCTTT
CDR3aa: CASTSGGFVNTEAFF

v_gene: TRBV29-1
abundance: few
d_gene: .
j_gene: TRBJ1-5
CDR3nt: TGCAGCGTTCAAGGAGTCCAGGGCCAGCCCCAGCATTTT
CDR3aa: CSVQGVQGQPQHF

v_gene: TRBV6-6
abundance: few
d_gene: .
j_gene: TRBJ2-5
CDR3nt: TGTGCCAGCAGTTACTCAGGAGACCCGGAGACCCAGTACTTC
CDR3aa: CASSYSGDPETQYF

v_gene: TRBV7-9
abundance: .
d_gene: TRBD1
j_gene: TRBJ1-2
CDR3nt: TGTGCCAGCAGCAACATACAGGGGGCGTATGGCTACACCTTC
CDR3aa: CASSNIQGAYGYTF

v_gene: TRBV29-1
abundance: .
d_gene: TRBD1
j_gene: TRBJ2-3
CDR3nt: TGCAGCGTTGGGGACAGGGCTTCTAGCACAGATACGCAGTATTTT
CDR3aa: CSVGDRASSTDTQYF

v_gene: TRBV5-5
abundance: few
d_gene: .
j_gene: TRBJ2-3
CDR3nt: TGTGCCAGCAGCTTGAGGCAGGGAGTTAAGACAGATACGCAGTATTTT
CDR3aa: CASSLRQGVKTDTQYF

v_gene: TRBV5-1
abundance: .
d_gene: .
j_gene: TRBJ2-5
CDR3nt: TGCGCCAGCAGCTTGGGGGCTAGTGGCCCAGAGACCCAGTACTTC
CDR3aa: CASSLGASGPETQYF

v_gene: TRBV7-2
abundance: .
d_gene: .
j_gene: TRBJ2-7
CDR3nt: TGTGCCAGCAGCCCGACAGGTAGTACATCCTACGAGCAGTACTTC
CDR3aa: CASSPTGSTSYEQYF

v_gene: TRBV2
abundance: many
d_gene: TRBD2
j_gene: TRBJ2-7
CDR3nt: TGTGCCAGCAGTGGGACTAGCGGGAGCTACGAGCAGTACTTC
CDR3aa: CASSGTSGSYEQYF

v_gene: TRBV12-3/TRBV12-4
abundance: .
d_gene: .
j_gene: TRBJ2-2
CDR3nt: TGCGCCAGCAGTCGCCGACTAGGGGCCGGGGAGCTGTTTTTT
CDR3aa: CASSRRLGAGELFF

v_gene: TRBV9
abundance: few
d_gene: .
j_gene: TRBJ2-6
CDR3nt: TGTGCCAGCTCCCCTGGGGCCAACGTCCGGACTTTC
CDR3aa: CASSPGANVRTF

v_gene: TRBV7-9
abundance: few
d_gene: .
j_gene: TRBJ2-3
CDR3nt: TGTGCCAGCAGCTTACTCGTTGGCGCCTCCCAGGATACGCAGTATTTT
CDR3aa: CASSLLVGASQDTQYF

v_gene: TRBV27
abundance: .
d_gene: .
j_gene: TRBJ2-7
CDR3nt: TGTGCCAGCAGTTTGCAGACCTGGTACGAGCAGTACTTC
CDR3aa: CASSLQTWYEQYF

v_gene: TRBV20-1
abundance: .
d_gene: .
j_gene: TRBJ1-2
CDR3nt: TGCAGTGCTAGACGAGGAGGGGTTGGCTACACCTTC
CDR3aa: CSARRGGVGYTF

v_gene: TRBV12-3/TRBV12-4
abundance: .
d_gene: .
j_gene: TRBJ2-1
CDR3nt: TGTGCCAGCAGTCTAAAGCGGGTTTACAATGAGCAGTTCTTC
CDR3aa: CASSLKRVYNEQFF

v_gene: TRBV5-1
abundance: few
d_gene: .
j_gene: TRBJ2-7
CDR3nt: TGCGCCAGCAGCCCCGCAGGGTACAGCTACGAGCAGTACTTC
CDR3aa: CASSPAGYSYEQYF